This T cell receptor beta chain was identified in a study of shared clonotypes between healthy human individuals. Findings and caveats of the study: The authors sampled blood alone, and tissue repertoires likely differ.

This CDR3 is 15 amino acids long. Germline V CDR1 and CDR2: MNHEY, SVGAGI. Trimming removed 6 bases at V and 0 bases at J, with 12 bases between. Points on this clone: Its antigen is undetermined.

Clones were read by immunoSEQ multiplex PCR, and TCRdb kept only the in-frame ones, dropping some. This table holds 2 million to 2.5 million clones, 85% to 95% found once. The sequenced sample consisted of naive CD4+ T cells from PBMCs. This sample's subset: CD45RA+ positively selected. This chain links TRBV6-5 with TRBJ1-5; D is unresolved. This receptor was obtained from a man between 18 and 29 years old in good health. Some clones in this sample may be carry-over from other donors' samples. The CDR3 bases are TGTGCCAGCAGCAACACCGGGGTTAGCAATCAGCCCCAGCATTTT. Translating it yields CASSNTGVSNQPQHF.